The source of this TCR beta chain is a study of Ad26.COV2.S vaccination and SARS-CoV-2 variants. Across the whole study: Ad26.COV2.S shots went into the muscle once or twice, 56 days apart.

Between the trimmed V and J ends, which lost 2 bases and 3 bases, there was a span of 10 bases. CDR1 KGHSH and CDR2 LQKENI come from the germline V gene. CDR3 length: 15 amino acids. Treatment meaning: approximately 18 received Ad26.COV2.S at low or high dose, single or two shots; about 5 received placebo; per-sample allocation not given. The samples were gathered on day 63 after the first injection of vaccine or placebo. Boston hosted the donor, who was an adult aged 18-55 years. Only in-frame clones appear in the TCRdb table, and some are missing; sequencing was by immunoSEQ multiplex PCR. Of 320,000 or so clones detected, 85% to 90% appear once; the ten largest clones hold approximately 5%. Turning to this clone: What it binds is unknown.

Study results and limitations: Researchers reported similar non-spike TCR breadth in vaccine and placebo recipients. Spike-specific TCR breadth in vaccine recipients exceeded that seen in placebo recipients.

The source of this sequence is a person aged 18-60 years who received the Ad26.COV2.S COVID-19 vaccine or a placebo. The rearrangement links TRBV18 to TRBJ2-2, with D possibly being TRBD1 (5 bases). The sequences come from peripheral blood, collected in a trial of Ad26.COV2.S vaccine versus placebo. The DNA of the CDR3 is TGTGCCAGCTCACCAAGGGGTGTGGACACCGGGGAGCTGTTTTTT. Its translation: CASSPRGVDTGELFF.